Listed below are T cell receptor beta chains from one sample, sequenced in a study of cytomegalovirus exposure and HLA in healthy donors. The assay was immunoSEQ multiplex PCR, and TCRdb's table has in-frame clones only and misses some. Of about 160,000 clones in the sample, 60% to 75% were seen once. Sequencing was done on a sample of PBMCs. Receptors originate from a woman between 45 and 65 years old in good health and CMV-seropositive. The conserved cysteine and the conserved F or W are not part of the CDR3 here. Each record gives: V gene, clone size, CDR3 protein. Clone size is stated in some rows and not others, as once, few, many or a class when expanded.

V gene: TRBV6-6
clone size: -
CDR3 protein: ASSRNRNTYEQY

V gene: TRBV5-1
clone size: few
CDR3 protein: ASSLVLASSYEQY

V gene: TRBV7-9
clone size: -
CDR3 protein: ASSLGQGSTEAF

V gene: TRBV6-1
clone size: few
CDR3 protein: ASSVRQNSPLH

V gene: TRBV25-1
clone size: -
CDR3 protein: ASSGGYEQY

V gene: TRBV5-6
clone size: -
CDR3 protein: ASSIGLMSTDTQY

V gene: TRBV5-1
clone size: -
CDR3 protein: ASSPRLGGAYEQY

V gene: TRBV7-6
clone size: -
CDR3 protein: ASSLPGQPQH

V gene: TRBV13
clone size: -
CDR3 protein: ASSTKGTGQETQY

V gene: TRBV9
clone size: -
CDR3 protein: ASSPSGQFLREQY

V gene: TRBV29-1
clone size: -
CDR3 protein: SGSGTSGGKDEQY

V gene: TRBV19
clone size: -
CDR3 protein: ASAFSGSSGNTIY

V gene: TRBV6-1
clone size: once
CDR3 protein: ASSEIATNYGYT

V gene: TRBV29-1
clone size: -
CDR3 protein: SVEGGDLEETQY

V gene: TRBV6-1
clone size: -
CDR3 protein: ASSENAGSYGYT

V gene: TRBV30
clone size: -
CDR3 protein: AWNIQGFGNSPLH

V gene: TRBV6-6
clone size: -
CDR3 protein: ASSAGWDSPLH

V gene: TRBV30
clone size: -
CDR3 protein: AGAQGTNQPQH

V gene: TRBV29-1
clone size: -
CDR3 protein: SVETELSGNTIY

V gene: TRBV30
clone size: -
CDR3 protein: AWSVLGRREVF

V gene: TRBV12-5
clone size: once
CDR3 protein: ASGFSSGANVLT

V gene: TRBV9
clone size: -
CDR3 protein: ASSPQGTREKLF

V gene: TRBV6-5
clone size: once
CDR3 protein: ASSSPGLALHEQF

V gene: TRBV30
clone size: -
CDR3 protein: AWSFDRARQDWYTEAF

V gene: TRBV5-4
clone size: -
CDR3 protein: ASSLPGGAYNEQF

V gene: TRBV30
clone size: -
CDR3 protein: AWSSAAASGGRADTQY

V gene: TRBV27
clone size: -
CDR3 protein: ASSRESNEKLF

V gene: TRBV9
clone size: -
CDR3 protein: ASRIRVSPLH

V gene: TRBV6-6
clone size: few
CDR3 protein: ASSSYGGIGQPQH

V gene: TRBV5-6
clone size: few
CDR3 protein: ASSLEFGQGLSGNTIY

V gene: TRBV12-5
clone size: -
CDR3 protein: ASGLTGVSEAF

V gene: TRBV18
clone size: -
CDR3 protein: ASSQSKAYTEAF

V gene: TRBV27
clone size: -
CDR3 protein: ASSFGGPGANVLT

V gene: TRBV5-4
clone size: few
CDR3 protein: ASSFPVAGYNEQF

V gene: TRBV7-9
clone size: -
CDR3 protein: ASSRQGGESIHPLH

V gene: TRBV4-2
clone size: -
CDR3 protein: ASSLVGDQPQH

V gene: TRBV6-5
clone size: -
CDR3 protein: ASSYLGRPDTQY

V gene: TRBV19
clone size: -
CDR3 protein: ASTTGRDRVDGYT

V gene: TRBV5-4
clone size: -
CDR3 protein: ASSLEPTGELF

V gene: TRBV4-1
clone size: -
CDR3 protein: ASSVRTGDAYEQY

V gene: TRBV25-1
clone size: -
CDR3 protein: ASRGGADSTYGYT

V gene: TRBV5-6
clone size: -
CDR3 protein: ASSRFTTGELF

V gene: TRBV6-5
clone size: -
CDR3 protein: ASRPYRLGDYGYT

V gene: TRBV2
clone size: -
CDR3 protein: ATSQGGDQPQH

V gene: TRBV19
clone size: -
CDR3 protein: ASSIPGGTGFRNTEAF

V gene: TRBV9
clone size: -
CDR3 protein: ASSVASSASYGYT

V gene: TRBV23-1
clone size: -
CDR3 protein: ASSQSRQGVYTDTQY

V gene: TRBV7-2
clone size: -
CDR3 protein: ASRPRPGGKNTEAF

V gene: TRBV10-3
clone size: few
CDR3 protein: AISESGAGGPNTGELF

V gene: TRBV10-3
clone size: -
CDR3 protein: ATDDRGRNTDTQY

V gene: TRBV5-6
clone size: -
CDR3 protein: ASSQQRMNTEAF

V gene: TRBV2
clone size: -
CDR3 protein: ASSELGTVNTEAF

V gene: TRBV4-2
clone size: -
CDR3 protein: ASSQGHGGGGRNTEAF